The following is a TCR beta chain sequence with its context. This clonotype was recorded at least ten times. This receptor's antigen is unknown. The record has no base qualities; no much larger clone is one base away. Taken from cysteine to phenylalanine, the CDR3 has 12 residues. Only the CDR3 DNA is retained, 36 bases long and in frame from the first base. V sheds 2 bases and J sheds 5 bases, leaving 6 bases between their ends. The data were obtained in a study of response to subunit inactivated influenza vaccine (dated by TCRdb to the late 2010s). Background on the whole study: To follow how T cells responded to a trivalent subunit inactivated influenza vaccine, the researchers relied on deep quantitative profiling of the T cell receptor repertoire.

The method behind the library was RT-PCR. The sequencer was an Illumina HiSeq 2500. Clones were called with MiXCR by TCRdb after fastp trimmed the public reads at Q25, and only in-frame beta chains were retained. Each entry is one CDR3 protein sequence, shown with its most common DNA and genes. The sample records approximately 500,000 distinct CDR3 sequences, 10% to 15% of which are singletons. Roughly 14% of the sample is held by the ten biggest clonotypes. Here is what the overall study found, with its caveats: According to the authors, only a limited number of new T cells may be recruited by each seasonal influenza vaccination.

The label giving this sample's time point can be read as: 45 to 50 days after influenza vaccine administration. The V and J genes are TRBV12-3 or TRBV12-4 and TRBJ1-2, with no reliable assignment of the D segment. The sample was PBMCs from blood, taken about 40 days after vaccination. The sequence was obtained from a man aged 50-59 years who received an inactivated influenza vaccine. Donor details come from another sample of the same person, matched by shared clones. The sequence in DNA is TGTGCCAGCAGTTTAACAGCTTATGGCTACACCTTC. Its product reads: CASSLTAYGYTF.